Shown below are 32 T cell receptor beta chains from a single sample sequenced in a study of cytomegalovirus exposure and HLA in healthy donors. The PCR employed 60 Vbeta primers together with 13 Jbeta primers. Here immunoSEQ multiplex PCR was the method, and the copy in TCRdb shows in-frame clones only, minus some. The listing contains roughly 69,000 clones. Sequenced input: PBMCs. The receptors derive from a woman in her twenties or thirties in good health and CMV-seronegative.

The gene calls are TRBV18 and TRBJ1-1, with D maybe TRBD1 (5 bases). The germline CDR1 and CDR2 sequences are KGHSH and LQKENI. The V end lost 4 bases, the J end lost 3 bases, and 12 bases lay between the germline ends. The CDR3 loop spans 14 amino acids. The CDR3 sequence: CASSLSGGDTEAFF. The CDR3 nucleotides are TGTGCCAGCTCACTTTCGGGGGGAGACACTGAAGCTTTCTTT.

The chain recombines TRBV5-4 with TRBJ1-2, with 10 bases matching TRBD1. The CDR3 consists of 14 residues. CDR1 is SGHNT, CDR2 YYREEE, per germline (reference sequence). With V trimmed by 4 bases and J by 4 bases, 4 bases remained unmatched. The CDR3 sequence is CASSVDRGTYGYTF. Here the CDR3 DNA reads TGTGCCAGCAGCGTGGACAGGGGGACCTATGGCTACACCTTC.

The chain has TRBV5-1 and TRBJ2-5; 7 nucleotides agree with TRBD1. The DNA end lines up better with TRBJ2-7; the J call may be wrong. The CDR3 has 13 residues. Per germline, CDR1 SGHRS and CDR2 YFSETQ. CDR3 region: CASSIQGSYEQYF. CDR3 DNA sequence: TGCGCCAGCAGCATACAGGGGTCCTACGAGCAGTACTTC.

The chain employs TRBV18 and TRBJ1-3; no clear D gene. The CDR3 has 16 amino acids. V was pared by 3 bases and J by 2 bases, with 14 bases between. Looked up from germline, CDR1 is KGHSH and CDR2 is LQKENI. In DNA form, the CDR3 reads TGTGCCAGCTCACCGATACCGGGGAACACTGGAAACACCATATATTTT. Protein sequence: CASSPIPGNTGNTIYF.

On this clone itself: One end of the junction varies from germline; a read error may be responsible. CDR3 in amino acids: CASSLGGLKNRVGTEAFF. The CDR3 DNA sequence: TGTGCTAGCAGCTTAGGGGGCTTGAAAAACAGGGTGGGAACTGAAGCTTTCTTT. The V gene is TRBV7-7, the J gene TRBJ1-1; 7 nucleotides match TRBD1. From germline, CDR1 is SSHAT and CDR2 FNYEAQ (reference sequence). The CDR3 covers 18 residues.

V gene TRBV9 combines with J gene TRBJ2-7; perhaps TRBD2 as D (6 bases). V was trimmed by 2 bases and J by 7 bases, leaving 16 bases between them. The CDR3 sequence is 14 residues long. Germline V lookup: CDR1 SGDLS, CDR2 YYNGEE. The CDR3 region has the DNA TGTGCCAGCAGCGTGGGGGATTCTGGGGGGGAGCAGTACTTC. This encodes CASSVGDSGGEQYF.

This rearrangement joins TRBV7-8 to TRBJ2-5, with 7 bases fitting TRBD2. J lost 2 bases, V lost 7 bases, and 10 bases had no gene match. CDR3 length: 15 amino acids. Germline CDR1 SGHVS, CDR2 FQNEAQ. The CDR3, as DNA: TGTGCCAGCACCTGGCTTAGCGGGCCACAAGAGACCCAGTACTTC. Translating it yields CASTWLSGPQETQYF.

V gene TRBV23-1 combines with J gene TRBJ1-2; no clear D. TRBV23-1 is placed among ORFs of uncertain function. This CDR3 contains 18 residues. V was clipped by 0 bases and J by 7 bases, with 24 bases between them. The DNA for the CDR3 is TGCGCCAGCAGTCAATCGTGTGTTCCCAACAGAGTCCTCCGTGGCTACACCTTC. Its translation is CASSQSCVPNRVLRGYTF.

The chain recombines TRBV10-1 with TRBJ1-1; 8 bases map to TRBD1. CDR3 length: 13 residues. Germline CDR1 reads WNHNN; CDR2 reads SYGVQD (reference sequence). Unmatched junction bases numbered 4, after V lost 6 bases and J lost 4 bases. The CDR3: CASRDRESTEAFF. CDR3 nucleotide sequence: TGCGCCAGCAGGGACAGGGAGAGCACTGAAGCTTTCTTT.

This chain links TRBV4-1 with TRBJ1-1; D not certain. Germline-derived CDR1 and CDR2 are MGHRA and YSYEKL. CDR3 size: 14 residues. Deletions cut 0 bases from V and 4 bases from J, with 9 bases between. The CDR3 region is CASSQESSVTEAFF. CDR3 nucleotide sequence: TGCGCCAGCAGCCAAGAATCCTCAGTCACTGAAGCTTTCTTT.

The J gene is TRBJ1-4, the V gene TRBV5-6; TRBD1 aligns across 9 bases. V was pared by 0 bases and J by 4 bases, with 4 bases of the junction left unmatched. Looked up from germline, CDR1 is SGHDT and CDR2 is YYEEEE. This CDR3 region has 16 residues. The CDR3: CASSLVDRGFNEKLFF. DNA of the CDR3: TGTGCCAGCAGCTTGGTCGACAGGGGGTTTAATGAAAAACTGTTTTTT.

J is TRBJ1-5 and V is TRBV4-2, with no clear D. CDR1 is LGHNA, CDR2 YNFKEQ, per germline. The V and J ends lost 1 base and 7 bases respectively, with 5 bases between them. This CDR3 is built from 12 residues. CDR3 amino acids: CASSQGGQPQHF. In nucleotides, the CDR3 is TGTGCCAGCAGCCAAGGTGGCCAGCCCCAGCATTTT.

This chain links TRBV9 with TRBJ2-3, with 13 positions matching TRBD2. The germline V gene encodes CDR1 SGDLS and CDR2 YYNGEE. The CDR3 spans 17 residues. V was pared by 3 bases and J by 1 base, with 5 bases of the junction left unmatched. The CDR3 bases are TGTGCCAGCAGCGCCACAGGACTAGCGGGGGGCACAGATACGCAGTATTTT. Its protein is CASSATGLAGGTDTQYF.

The chain uses TRBV9 and TRBJ1-6; 8 nucleotides agree with TRBD1. With 3 bases clipped from V and 10 bases from J, the junction kept 9 bases outside the gene matches. CDR1 and CDR2 from the germline V gene are SGDLS and YYNGEE. The length of the CDR3 is 15 residues. The CDR3: CASSAASGTGSPLHF. The CDR3 DNA reads TGTGCCAGCAGCGCGGCCTCGGGGACAGGCTCACCCCTCCACTTT.

The gene calls are TRBV27 and TRBJ2-1; possibly TRBD1 for D (6 bases). This CDR3 comprises 14 residues. V dropped 5 bases and J dropped 3 bases, with 11 bases sitting between them. Germline CDR1 reads MNHEY; CDR2 reads SMNVEV (reference sequence). CDR3 bases: TGTGCCAGCAGTCCCGACAGGCTCTACAATGAGCAGTTCTTC. This encodes CASSPDRLYNEQFF.

The chain combines TRBV19 with TRBJ1-6; perhaps TRBD1 as D (5 bases). Germline-derived CDR1 and CDR2 are LNHDA and SQIVND (reference sequence). The germline V and J ends were trimmed by 10 bases and 8 bases, with 15 bases remaining between them. The CDR3 sequence is 13 residues long. The CDR3 reads CATSRVYDSPLHF. The CDR3 coding sequence is TGTGCCACCTCCAGGGTATATGATTCACCCCTCCACTTT.

The V gene is TRBV15, the J gene TRBJ2-7; 7 nucleotides align to TRBD2. Trimming took 1 base from V and 2 from J; bases not matched to a gene: 5. There are 15 residues in the CDR3. CDR1 is LNHNV, CDR2 YYDKDF, per germline (reference sequence). The DNA for the CDR3 is TGTGCCACCAGCAGAGTGGCGGGGGAACCCTACGAGCAGTACTTC. Translated, it gives CATSRVAGEPYEQYF.

The chain combines TRBV18 with TRBJ1-2; no definite D call. Germline V gene lookup returns CDR1 KGHSH and CDR2 LQKENI. V was clipped by 2 bases and J by 4 bases, with 23 bases between them. The CDR3 is 18 residues long. CDR3 nucleotides: TGTGCCAGCTCACCAGCCTCGGGATTCACTTTGAAGGGCTATGGCTACACCTTC. It codes for CASSPASGFTLKGYGYTF.

The chain carries TRBV11-3 and TRBJ2-7; D is possibly TRBD1 (6 bases). CDR1 and CDR2 (germline): SGHNT, YENEEA. The CDR3 consists of 13 residues. Trimming pared 5 bases from V and 2 bases from J, leaving 10 bases between. CDR3 loop: CASSHGDTYEQYF. CDR3 DNA: TGTGCCAGCAGCCACGGGGACACCTACGAGCAGTACTTC.

The rearrangement uses TRBV5-1 and TRBJ1-1; 10 bases are shared with TRBD1. The CDR3 contains 13 residues. CDR1 and CDR2 from the germline V gene are SGHRS and YFSETQ. V lost 4 bases to trimming and J lost 7 bases; unmatched junction nucleotides: 4. CDR3 residues: CASSPDRGSEAFF. The CDR3 DNA reads TGCGCCAGCAGCCCGGACAGGGGGAGTGAAGCTTTCTTT.

The rearrangement uses TRBV27 and TRBJ1-2; no clear D gene. The CDR3 spans 15 residues. The germline V and J ends were trimmed by 0 bases and 7 bases, with 15 bases remaining between them. Per the germline V gene, CDR1 is MNHEY and CDR2 is SMNVEV (reference sequence). The chain's CDR3 is CASSLSHDSAGGYTF. The CDR3, as DNA: TGTGCCAGCAGTTTATCCCATGACTCAGCGGGTGGCTACACCTTC.

The rearrangement uses TRBV6-5 and TRBJ1-5; TRBD1 might be the D (6 bases). There are 14 residues in the CDR3. V dropped 2 bases and J dropped 7 bases, with 12 bases sitting between them. Germline CDR1 MNHEY, CDR2 SVGAGI. The CDR3 protein is CASSYPRGNQPQHF. The CDR3, as DNA: TGTGCCAGCAGTTACCCGAGGGGGAACCAGCCCCAGCATTTT.

The chain is built from TRBV29-1 and TRBJ2-2; 9 bases agree with TRBD1. After removal of 7 bases from V and 5 bases from J, the junction contained 11 bases not matched to a gene. There are 15 residues in the CDR3. In germline, CDR1 is SQVTM, CDR2 ANQGSEA. CDR3 coding DNA: TGCAGCGCAGATCTTGGACAGGGGCGGACCGGGGAGCTGTTTTTT. Encoded protein: CSADLGQGRTGELFF.

The rearrangement uses TRBV6-1 and TRBJ2-4, with a weak D call TRBD1 (6 bases). The V end lost 6 bases, the J end lost 4 bases, and 16 bases lay between the germline ends. The V gene's germline CDR1 is MNHNS and CDR2 SASEGT. The CDR3 has 15 amino acids. CDR3 nucleotide sequence: TGTGCCAGCAGCGCAGGAGTGGGGGCTAAAAACATTCAGTACTTC. Amino acid sequence: CASSAGVGAKNIQYF.

The genes are TRBV9 and TRBJ2-7; no clear D. The CDR3 is made up of 11 amino acids. Germline-derived CDR1 and CDR2 are SGDLS and YYNGEE. The germline V and J ends were trimmed by 1 base and 5 bases, with 4 bases remaining between them. The CDR3 loop reads CASSVLNEQYF. The CDR3 region has the DNA TGTGCCAGCAGCGTACTTAACGAGCAGTACTTC.

The gene calls are TRBV18 and TRBJ2-5, with D perhaps matching TRBD2 (5 bases). Trimming cost V 5 bases and J 1 base, with 11 bases left between them. Germline V gene sequence: CDR1 KGHSH, CDR2 LQKENI. The CDR3 spans 14 residues. The CDR3 coding sequence is TGTGCCAGCTCAACGTTCGGGATCCAAGAGACCCAGTACTTC. Protein: CASSTFGIQETQYF.

J is TRBJ1-2 and V is TRBV6-6; a weak D match, TRBD1 (5 bases). V lost 7 bases and J 0 bases, leaving 15 bases between the germline ends. The CDR3 runs 15 residues. CDR1 MNHNY and CDR2 SVGAGI come from the germline V gene (reference sequence). In DNA, the CDR3 is TGTGCCAGCACCTCCCCGGGGGGTTCTAACTATGGCTACACCTTC. This sequence encodes CASTSPGGSNYGYTF.

The J gene is TRBJ2-1, the V gene TRBV27, with D possibly being TRBD2 (6 bases). CDR3 length equals 14 residues. Germline lookup yields CDR1 MNHEY and CDR2 SMNVEV (reference sequence). Trimming pared 5 bases from V and 5 bases from J, leaving 13 bases between. The DNA of the CDR3 is TGTGCCAGCAGTCGCGGGACCCCGCACAATGAGCAGTTCTTC. It codes for CASSRGTPHNEQFF.

V is TRBV30 and J is TRBJ2-3, with D maybe TRBD2 (6 bases). This CDR3 comprises 14 residues. In germline, CDR1 is GTSNPN, CDR2 SVGIG (reference sequence). Trimming took 0 bases from V and 7 from J, leaving 14 bases between them. The CDR3 loop is CAWSVGRGYHTQYF. The DNA of the CDR3 is TGTGCCTGGAGTGTAGGGCGGGGTTATCATACGCAGTATTTT.

The V gene is TRBV7-2, the J gene TRBJ1-5; D remains unclear. Trimming pared 5 bases from V and 5 bases from J, leaving 10 bases between. Germline V gives CDR1 SGHTA, CDR2 FQGNSA. This CDR3 region has 13 residues. CDR3 coding DNA: TGTGCCAGCAGCCTACTACGGGATCAGCCCCAGCATTTT. Encoded protein: CASSLLRDQPQHF.

The chain carries TRBV19 and TRBJ1-1; 7 nucleotides align to TRBD1. The CDR3 extends over 14 amino acids. The V segment lost 3 bases and the J segment 0 bases; nucleotides outside the gene matches: 1. Germline V gene data show CDR1 as LNHDA and CDR2 as SQIVND (reference sequence). CDR3 nucleotide sequence: TGTGCCAGTAGTATGGGACAGATGAACACTGAAGCTTTCTTT. Its translation: CASSMGQMNTEAFF.

This chain joins TRBV6-6 and TRBJ2-3, with TRBD2 identical over 8 bases. The CDR3 has 16 amino acids. V dropped 4 bases and J dropped 0; count of bases not matched to a gene: 6. The germline V gene encodes CDR1 MNHNY and CDR2 SVGAGI (reference sequence). The chain's CDR3 is CASSSEASGSTDTQYF. CDR3 DNA sequence: TGTGCCAGCAGTTCTGAGGCTAGCGGGAGCACAGATACGCAGTATTTT.